Listed here are 2 T cell receptor beta chains from one sample, sequenced in a study of T cells in Graves' hyperthyroidism and ophthalmopathy (dated by TCRdb to about 2019). The library was obtained by multiplex PCR. These reads were obtained on an Illumina HiSeq 2000. The TCR beta CDR3 regions were amplified from the RNA transcripts. For the first round of RT-PCR on the TCR CDR3, the HTBI primer set was used together with the Qiagen OneStep RT-PCR kit. TCRdb reran the public reads through fastp at Q25 and MiXCR, keeping productive beta chains. When rows share a CDR3 protein, they turn into one entry using the most common DNA and genes. The sample includes roughly 180,000 distinct CDR3 sequences, with around 15% observed a single time. The ten largest clones take up approximately 28% of the sample. Sequencing was performed on blood. Receptors originate from a woman in her fifties or sixties with Graves' hyperthyroidism.

The J gene is TRBJ1-1, the V gene TRBV19, with 8 nucleotides matching TRBD1. Germline-derived CDR1 and CDR2 are LNHDA and SQIVND (reference sequence). The CDR3 contains 16 residues. J was trimmed by 2 bases and V by 5 bases; bases with no gene match: 10. Here the CDR3 DNA reads TGTGCCAGTAGTTTAAGGACAGGGCGGCGCAACACTGAAGCTTTCTTT. The encoded protein is CASSLRTGRRNTEAFF.

At least ten counts were recorded for this clonotype. This chain connects TRBV11-3 to TRBJ1-1; perhaps TRBD1 as D (5 bases). This CDR3 is 13 amino acids long. V dropped 5 bases and J dropped 6 bases, with 13 bases sitting between them. Germline loops: CDR1 SGHNT, CDR2 YENEEA. The CDR3 spells CASSVAEGSEAFF. The DNA for the CDR3 is TGTGCCAGCAGCGTGGCGGAGGGGTCTGAAGCTTTCTTT.